Listed here is a single T cell receptor beta chain. V was trimmed by 4 bases and J by 1 base, leaving 7 bases between them. CDR1 and CDR2 from the germline V gene are MNHEY and SVGAGI. The CDR3 has 13 amino acids. The data were taken from a study of blood T cell repertoires in COVID-19. Whole-study context: Sites across the United States, Italy and Spain contributed samples from acute and convalescent COVID-19.

Cohort placement rested on clinical history that participants reported themselves. The protocol was immunoSEQ multiplex PCR, while the TCRdb copy is restricted to in-frame clones and leaves out a portion. Of approximately 150,000 clones listed, about 85% are singletons. V usage is TRBV6-5 and J usage is TRBJ1-1, with D uncertain. The sequence was collected from a woman between 40 and 55 years old who had recovered from COVID-19. Sequences were obtained from PBMCs or T cells enriched from blood (not recorded which). DNA for the CDR3: TGTGCCAGCAGTTCGGGTCCGAACACTGAAGCTTTCTTT. This gives the protein CASSSGPNTEAFF.